This T cell receptor beta chain comes out of a study of chronic HIV infection and antiretroviral therapy. TCRdb recomputed calls from the 5' RACE reads with MiXCR, one row per CDR3 protein. The top ten clones hold over 2.5% of a sample with approximately 40,000 distinct CDR3 sequences, 8% to 10% of them seen once. The V gene lost 5 bases and the J gene lost 0 bases, with 11 bases spanning the gap. Germline V lookup: CDR1 MDHEN, CDR2 SYDVKM. CDR3 size: 14 residues. The sequencing input was peripheral blood. This sequence was found in an adult who had HIV and had not received antiretroviral therapy, or was an uninfected healthy control (not recorded which). The V call is TRBV28, the J call TRBJ2-7, with D tentatively TRBD2 (5 bases). The CDR3 DNA sequence: TGTGCCAGCAGTCCGTCCGGACTCTCCTACGAGCAGTACTTC. Its translation is CASSPSGLSYEQYF.